This is a list of T cell receptor beta chains from one sample in a study of T cells in localized non-small cell lung cancer. Clones were sequenced by immunoSEQ multiplex PCR, and TCRdb holds only the in-frame ones, with some missing. The data contain around 21,000 clones, about 89% of them singletons. Source: peripheral blood, taken before any cancer treatment. The origin of the receptors is a male donor older than 55 with stage I lung adenocarcinoma. CDR3s include the opening cysteine and the closing phenylalanine or tryptophan. A D gene is named only where the DNA matches it firmly. Size values are once, few and many counts, or a class for expanded clones, and some rows have none.

v_call	clone_size	d_call	j_call	cdr3_aa	cdr3_nt
TRBV6-6	.	.	TRBJ1-5	CASSYSRGKPQHF	TGTGCCAGCAGTTACTCTAGGGGGAAGCCCCAGCATTTT
TRBV4-3	once	TRBD2	TRBJ2-1	CASSQGTSGSVSDEQFF	TGCGCCAGCAGCCAAGGGACTAGCGGGAGTGTTTCGGATGAGCAGTTCTTC
TRBV11-2	.	TRBD2	TRBJ2-1	CASSFEAGAHNEQFF	TGTGCCAGCAGCTTTGAAGCGGGAGCCCACAATGAGCAGTTCTTC
TRBV2	.	.	TRBJ1-1	CASIQGGLTEAFF	TGTGCCAGCATCCAGGGAGGCCTCACTGAAGCTTTCTTT
TRBV5-5	.	.	TRBJ1-6	CASSLAGDRDSPLHF	TGTGCCAGCAGCTTGGCAGGGGACCGGGATTCACCCCTCCACTTT
TRBV9	.	.	TRBJ2-3	CASSAKGQGSTDTQYF	TGTGCCAGCAGCGCCAAAGGTCAGGGGAGCACAGATACGCAGTATTTT
TRBV18	.	.	TRBJ1-1	CASSPLGDAEAFF	TGTGCCAGCTCACCACTTGGGGACGCTGAAGCTTTCTTT
TRBV4-3	.	.	TRBJ1-2	CASSQEWAGAGGGSYTF	TGCGCCAGCAGCCAAGAGTGGGCCGGGGCTGGAGGGGGGAGCTACACCTTC
TRBV7-8	.	TRBD1	TRBJ1-2	CASSPGQGPYGYTF	TGTGCCAGCAGCCCGGGACAGGGACCCTATGGCTACACCTTC
TRBV7-8	.	TRBD1	TRBJ2-7	CASSVLPGQYSYEQYF	TGTGCCAGCAGCGTTCTCCCGGGACAGTACTCCTACGAGCAGTACTTC
TRBV6-6	.	.	TRBJ2-2	CASRQPQTGELFF	TGTGCCAGCAGACAACCACAAACCGGGGAGCTGTTTTTT
TRBV4-2	.	.	TRBJ1-2	CASSQDRSSGRSGGYTF	TGTGCCAGCAGCCAAGATCGGTCATCGGGCAGAAGTGGTGGCTACACCTTC
TRBV19	.	.	TRBJ1-4	CASSISGGGEKLFF	TGTGCCAGTAGTATCAGCGGAGGGGGTGAAAAACTGTTTTTT
TRBV11-2	.	.	TRBJ1-1	CASSLALGAATEAFF	TGTGCCAGCAGCTTAGCTTTGGGGGCGGCCACTGAAGCTTTCTTT
TRBV28	.	.	TRBJ1-4	CASSFGWKLFF	TGTGCCAGCAGTTTTGGGTGGAAACTGTTTTTT
TRBV29-1	.	TRBD2	TRBJ2-7	CSVAGTSGSEQYF	TGCAGCGTCGCCGGGACTAGCGGGAGCGAGCAGTACTTC
TRBV7-2	.	TRBD1	TRBJ2-2	CASSSGGYTGELFF	TGTGCCAGCAGCTCAGGGGGCTATACCGGGGAGCTGTTTTTT
TRBV11-1	.	TRBD1	TRBJ2-7	CASSPRTGGREQYF	TGTGCCAGCAGCCCGCGGACAGGGGGAAGGGAGCAGTACTTC
TRBV28	.	.	TRBJ1-1	CATFIEMNTEAFF	TGTGCCACCTTCATAGAGATGAACACTGAAGCTTTCTTT
TRBV2	.	TRBD1	TRBJ1-1	CASTLDRGIGEAFF	TGTGCCAGCACCCTCGACAGGGGTATCGGTGAAGCTTTCTTT
TRBV5-1	once	TRBD1	TRBJ2-2	CASSSSLRGPNGELFF	TGCGCCAGCAGCTCATCACTCAGGGGGCCTAACGGGGAGCTGTTTTTT
TRBV28	few	.	TRBJ2-5	CASSLGREETQYF	TGTGCCAGCAGTTTAGGTAGGGAAGAGACCCAGTACTTC
TRBV19	.	TRBD1	TRBJ2-4	CASSPGQGLLAKNIQYF	TGTGCCAGTAGTCCGGGACAGGGCCTACTAGCCAAAAACATTCAGTACTTC
TRBV11-3	.	.	TRBJ2-2	CASSLEGQNTGELFF	TGTGCCAGCAGCTTAGAAGGTCAGAACACCGGGGAGCTGTTTTTT
TRBV27	.	TRBD1	TRBJ2-3	CASYYRDSSTDTQYF	TGTGCCAGCTATTATAGGGACAGTAGCACAGATACGCAGTATTTT
TRBV6-1	.	TRBD1	TRBJ2-7	CASSEVVTGSYEQYF	TGTGCCAGCAGTGAAGTCGTGACAGGGAGCTACGAGCAGTACTTC
TRBV27	.	TRBD1	TRBJ1-2	CASRAWTGGTYGYTF	TGTGCCAGCAGAGCATGGACAGGGGGCACCTATGGCTACACCTTC
TRBV11-2	.	.	TRBJ2-1	CASSLRSLGASAYNEQFF	TGTGCCAGCAGCTTGAGGAGTTTGGGGGCTAGTGCCTACAATGAGCAGTTCTTC
TRBV27	once	.	TRBJ2-1	CATLGSGYNEQFF	TGTGCCACCCTCGGTAGCGGTTACAATGAGCAGTTCTTC
TRBV18	.	TRBD1	TRBJ1-1	CASSPGTAGTEAFF	TGTGCCAGCTCACCAGGGACAGCAGGCACTGAAGCTTTCTTT
TRBV2	once	TRBD1	TRBJ2-1	CASSDGQGNEQFF	TGTGCCAGCAGCGACGGACAGGGGAATGAGCAGTTCTTC
TRBV19	.	TRBD1	TRBJ2-2	CASRGQGNTGELFF	TGTGCCAGTAGGGGACAGGGGAACACCGGGGAGCTGTTTTTT
TRBV7-9	.	.	TRBJ1-1	CASSFSTEAFF	TGTGCCAGCAGCTTCAGTACTGAAGCTTTCTTT
TRBV18	once	.	TRBJ2-5	CASSPPTGLYQETQYF	TGTGCCAGCTCACCTCCAACAGGGCTCTACCAAGAGACCCAGTACTTC
TRBV6-5	.	TRBD1	TRBJ1-1	CASIRQGRYTEAFF	TGTGCCAGCATTCGACAGGGGCGATACACTGAAGCTTTCTTT
TRBV28	.	TRBD1	TRBJ1-2	CASSSGQGVYGYTF	TGTGCCAGCAGTTCAGGACAGGGGGTCTATGGCTACACCTTC
TRBV5-4	few	TRBD1	TRBJ1-6	CASSPSTGGNSPLHF	TGTGCCAGCAGCCCTTCCACAGGGGGCAATTCACCCCTCCACTTT
TRBV10-1	few	.	TRBJ1-2	CASPRRQDNYGYTF	TGCGCCAGTCCCCGCCGACAGGATAACTATGGCTACACCTTC
TRBV2	.	.	TRBJ2-7	CASSRTERYEQYF	TGTGCCAGCAGCAGGACAGAGAGGTACGAGCAGTACTTC
TRBV30	.	.	TRBJ1-1	CAYTGGNRNTEAFF	TGTGCCTACACTGGGGGAAATCGGAACACTGAAGCTTTCTTT